The 8 T cell receptor beta chains listed next were all sequenced from one sample in a study of post-analysis software for immune sequencing data. Whole-study findings and limits: Relative to controls, patients had about 5 TRBV segments at higher frequency, with TRBV5-6, TRBV5-1 and TRBV20-1 among these.

Antigens of these TCRs are unknown. Sequencing libraries made from TCR beta cDNA carried unique molecular identifiers. TCRdb fed the PCR reads into MiXCR, producing one record per CDR3 protein. The sample holds around 770,000 distinct CDR3 sequences, just over 45% seen once. The source material was blood. Receptors were obtained from a girl aged 10-17 years with multiple sclerosis.

The chain employs TRBV6-2 or TRBV6-3 and TRBJ2-1; tentatively, D is TRBD1 (5 bases). The V and J ends lost 9 bases and 6 bases respectively, with 12 bases between them. CDR3 size: 12 residues. Per the germline V gene, CDR1 is MNHEY and CDR2 is SVGEGT. CDR3 in DNA: TGTGCCAGTCAAATGGACATCAATGAGCAGTTCTTC. Translated: CASQMDINEQFF.

The chain carries TRBV4-3 and TRBJ1-5; D ambiguous. V gave up 0 bases and J gave up 7 bases, with 13 bases separating them. Germline V gene lookup returns CDR1 LGHNA and CDR2 YSLEER. There are 15 residues in the CDR3. CDR3 amino acids: CASSQDLGPRQPQHF. In DNA form, the CDR3 reads TGCGCCAGCAGCCAAGATCTTGGCCCCAGGCAGCCCCAGCATTTT.

There are a few counts of this clonotype. The chain uses TRBV7-3 and TRBJ2-1; D perhaps matches TRBD2 (7 bases). V was trimmed by 5 bases and J by 2 bases, leaving 16 bases between them. The germline CDR1 and CDR2 sequences are SGHTA and FQGTGA. This CDR3 has 16 residues. The DNA for the CDR3 is TGTGCCAGCAGCCAAGGGGGGGCGGGAACCTACAATGAGCAGTTCTTC. Its protein is CASSQGGAGTYNEQFF.

The V gene is TRBV2, the J gene TRBJ1-2, with TRBD1 as a possible D gene (6 bases). The CDR3 contains 12 residues. Germline V gene lookup returns CDR1 SNHLY and CDR2 FYNNEI. V gave up 7 bases and J gave up 3 bases, with 9 bases separating them. This CDR3 reads CASNRQDYGYTF. Written as DNA, the CDR3 is TGTGCCAGCAACAGACAGGACTATGGCTACACCTTC. Full variable domain (rest looked up from reference TRBV2 and TRBJ1-2): EPEVTQTPSHQVTQMGQEVILRCVPISNHLYFYWYRQILGQKVEFLVSFYNNEISEKSEIFDDQFSVERPDGSNFTLKIRSTKLEDSAMYFCASNRQDYGYTFGSGTRLTVV.

The CDR3 protein is CASSQGGQGSYNEQYF. As DNA, the CDR3 is TGTGCCAGCAGCCAAGGGGGACAGGGTTCCTACAATGAGCAGTACTTC. The V call is TRBV4-2, the J call TRBJ2-1; 9 bases fit TRBD1. The J call is uncertain, as TRBJ2-7 better fits the DNA end. The CDR3 length is 16 residues. Germline CDR1 is LGHNA and CDR2 is YNFKEQ.

The genes are TRBV27 and TRBJ1-5; D gene uncertain. The length of the CDR3 is 14 residues. The germline V gene has CDR1 MNHEY and CDR2 SMNVEV (reference sequence). The germline V and J ends were trimmed by 3 bases and 7 bases, with 13 bases remaining between them. The CDR3 loop is CASSLNPGAQPQHF. The CDR3 bases are TGTGCCAGCAGTTTGAACCCCGGCGCCCAGCCCCAGCATTTT.

The chain has TRBV10-3 and TRBJ2-1; TRBD2 aligns across 7 bases. Germline CDR1 is ENHRY and CDR2 is SYGVKD. The CDR3 sequence is 16 residues long. V shed 4 bases and J 6 bases; nucleotides not matched to a gene: 12. The CDR3: CAISGASGTWGNEQFF. For the CDR3, the DNA is TGTGCCATCAGTGGGGCGAGCGGGACCTGGGGCAATGAGCAGTTCTTC.

The V call is TRBV7-9, the J call TRBJ2-3, with TRBD2 as a possible D gene (6 bases). The V gene's germline CDR1 is SEHNR and CDR2 FQNEAQ (reference sequence). Deletions cut 6 bases from V and 0 bases from J, with 13 bases between. CDR3 length equals 15 residues. CDR3: CASRESGTSTDTQYF. CDR3 DNA sequence: TGTGCCAGCAGAGAGTCCGGGACTAGCACAGATACGCAGTATTTT.